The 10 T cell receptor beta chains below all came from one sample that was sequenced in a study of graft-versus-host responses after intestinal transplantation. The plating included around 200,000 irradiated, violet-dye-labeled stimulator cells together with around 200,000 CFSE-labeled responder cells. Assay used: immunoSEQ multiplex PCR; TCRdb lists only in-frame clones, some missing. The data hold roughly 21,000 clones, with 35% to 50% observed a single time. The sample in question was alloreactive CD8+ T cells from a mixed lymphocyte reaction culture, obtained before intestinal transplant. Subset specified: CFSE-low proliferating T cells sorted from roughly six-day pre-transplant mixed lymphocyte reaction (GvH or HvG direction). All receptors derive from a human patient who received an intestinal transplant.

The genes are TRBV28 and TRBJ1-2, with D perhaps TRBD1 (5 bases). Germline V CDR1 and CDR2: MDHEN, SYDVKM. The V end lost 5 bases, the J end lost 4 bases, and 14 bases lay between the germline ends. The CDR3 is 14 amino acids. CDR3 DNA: TGTGCCAGCAGTCCCTGGGACCACTTCTATGGCTACACCTTC. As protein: CASSPWDHFYGYTF.

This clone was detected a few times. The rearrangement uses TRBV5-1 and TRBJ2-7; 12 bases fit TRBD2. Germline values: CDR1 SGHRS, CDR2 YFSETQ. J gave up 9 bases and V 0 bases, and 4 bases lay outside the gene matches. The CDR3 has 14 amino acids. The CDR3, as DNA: TGCGCCAGCAGCTTGGGACTAGCGGGAGAAGGGCAGTACTTC. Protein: CASSLGLAGEGQYF.

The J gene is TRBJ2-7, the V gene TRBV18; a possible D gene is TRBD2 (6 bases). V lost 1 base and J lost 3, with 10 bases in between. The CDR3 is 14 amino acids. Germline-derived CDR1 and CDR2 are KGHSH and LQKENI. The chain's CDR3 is CASSPRSGSYEQYF. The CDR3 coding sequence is TGTGCCAGCTCACCACGCTCCGGGAGCTACGAGCAGTACTTC.

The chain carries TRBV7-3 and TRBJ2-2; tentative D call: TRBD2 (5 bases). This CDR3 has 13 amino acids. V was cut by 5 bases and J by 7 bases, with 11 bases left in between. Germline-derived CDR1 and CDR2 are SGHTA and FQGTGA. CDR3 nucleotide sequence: TGTGCCAGCAGCCCCGGGATTATCGGGGAGCTGTTTTTT. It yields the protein CASSPGIIGELFF.

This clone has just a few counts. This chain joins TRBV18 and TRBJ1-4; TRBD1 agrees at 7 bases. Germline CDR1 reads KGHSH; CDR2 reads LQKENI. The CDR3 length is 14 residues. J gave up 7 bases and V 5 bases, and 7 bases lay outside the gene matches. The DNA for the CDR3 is TGTGCCAGCTCAGCGAGACAGGGCGGTGAAAAACTGTTTTTT. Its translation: CASSARQGGEKLFF.

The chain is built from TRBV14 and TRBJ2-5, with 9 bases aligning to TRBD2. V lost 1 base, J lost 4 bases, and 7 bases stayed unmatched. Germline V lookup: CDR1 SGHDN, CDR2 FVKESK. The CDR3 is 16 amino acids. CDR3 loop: CASSQVGGRAIETQYF. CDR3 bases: TGTGCCAGCAGCCAAGTAGGCGGGAGGGCCATAGAGACCCAGTACTTC.

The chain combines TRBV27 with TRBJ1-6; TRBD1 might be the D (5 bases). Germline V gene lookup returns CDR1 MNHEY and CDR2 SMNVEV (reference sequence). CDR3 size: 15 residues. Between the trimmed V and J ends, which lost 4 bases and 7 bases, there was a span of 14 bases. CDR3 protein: CASSSDGHPNSPLHF. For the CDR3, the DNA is TGTGCCAGCAGTTCCGACGGACACCCAAATTCACCCCTCCACTTT.

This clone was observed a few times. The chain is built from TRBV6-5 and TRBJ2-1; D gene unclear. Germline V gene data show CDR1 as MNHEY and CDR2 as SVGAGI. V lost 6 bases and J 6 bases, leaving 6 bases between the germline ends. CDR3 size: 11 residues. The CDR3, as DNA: TGTGCCAGCAGGACTGTCAATGAGCAGTTCTTC. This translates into CASRTVNEQFF.

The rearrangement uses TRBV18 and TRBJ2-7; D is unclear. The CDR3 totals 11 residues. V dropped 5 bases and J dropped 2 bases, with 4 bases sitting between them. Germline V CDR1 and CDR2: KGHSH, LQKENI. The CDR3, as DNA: TGTGCCAGCTCATCTACCTACGAGCAGTACTTC. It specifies CASSSTYEQYF.

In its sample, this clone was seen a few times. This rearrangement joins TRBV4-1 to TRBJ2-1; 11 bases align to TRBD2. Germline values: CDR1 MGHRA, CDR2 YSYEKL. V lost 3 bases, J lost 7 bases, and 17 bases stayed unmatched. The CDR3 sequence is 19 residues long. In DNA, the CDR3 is TGCGCCAGCAGCCAGGGAGGGCGACTAGCGGGGTTCTGGGGGAATGAGCAGTTCTTC. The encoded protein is CASSQGGRLAGFWGNEQFF.